Below, 28 T cell receptor beta chains from the same sample are listed, as sequenced in a study of cytomegalovirus exposure and HLA in healthy donors. Vbeta (60) and Jbeta (13) primers were used in the PCR. Only in-frame clones appear in the TCRdb table, and some are missing; sequencing was by immunoSEQ multiplex PCR. The data contain 150,000 to 200,000 clones, roughly 79% of them singletons. Sequencing was performed on PBMCs. All receptors derive from a woman in her 30s in good health and CMV-seropositive.

The J gene is TRBJ2-5, the V gene TRBV2, with 7 nucleotides matching TRBD1. In germline, CDR1 is SNHLY, CDR2 FYNNEI. The CDR3 covers 15 residues. The trim removed 6 bases at V and 0 bases at J, leaving 7 bases unmatched. The DNA for the CDR3 is TGTGCCAGCAGGGAGACGGACAGGTACCAAGAGACCCAGTACTTC. It codes for CASRETDRYQETQYF.

About this clone: One junction end disagrees with the germline gene, perhaps due to a read error. The CDR3 bases are TGTGCCAGCAGTGATGGAGGGGGCTACCATGAGCAGTTCTTC. It yields the protein CASSDGGGYHEQFF. The chain couples TRBV6-1 to TRBJ2-1; D possibly corresponds to TRBD1 (7 bases). CDR1 is MNHNS and CDR2 is SASEGT in the germline V gene. The CDR3 length is 14 residues.

V usage is TRBV1 and J usage is TRBJ2-5; the table gives TRBD2 as D, unverified against the DNA. TRBV1 is termed a pseudogene. CDR3 length: 15 residues. In DNA, the CDR3 is TGCACCAGCAGCCAAGAATTTTGCAGAGGGGAGACCCAGTACTTC. This sequence encodes CTSSQEFCRGETQYF.

The count of this clone is one. The CDR3 nucleotides are TGTGCCAGCAGTCCGACACAGAACTATGGCTACACCTTC. Translation: CASSPTQNYGYTF. V gene TRBV6-5 combines with J gene TRBJ1-2; no clear D gene. Germline lookup yields CDR1 MNHEY and CDR2 SVGAGI. V lost 5 bases to trimming and J lost 2 bases, with 9 bases between them. CDR3 length: 13 amino acids.

In DNA, the CDR3 is TGTGCCAGCAGCTTGGGTTATCTAGCGGGAGAGCACAATGAGCAGTTCTTC. This sequence encodes CASSLGYLAGEHNEQFF. V is TRBV5-6 and J is TRBJ2-1; the match to TRBD2 covers 10 bases. This CDR3 comprises 17 residues. The V and J ends lost 0 bases and 5 bases, in that order; junction bases with no gene match: 8. CDR1 is SGHDT and CDR2 is YYEEEE in the germline V gene. Full variable domain (outside the CDR3, taken from reference TRBV5-6 and TRBJ2-1): DAGVTQSPTHLIKTRGQQVTLRCSPKSGHDTVSWYQQALGQGPQFIFQYYEEEERQRGNFPDRFSGHQFPNYSSELNVNALLLGDSALYLCASSLGYLAGEHNEQFFGPGTRLTVL.

The rearrangement uses TRBV7-9 and TRBJ1-1; the D is unclear. Germline assignment: CDR1 SEHNR and CDR2 FQNEAQ (reference sequence). The CDR3 totals 13 residues. The germline V and J ends were trimmed by 2 bases and 0 bases, with 4 bases remaining between them. The CDR3 loop reads CASSLSVNTEAFF. CDR3 nucleotide sequence: TGTGCCAGCAGCTTATCAGTGAACACTGAAGCTTTCTTT.

The V call is TRBV5-1, the J call TRBJ2-3; D unclear. Trimming removed 0 bases at V and 5 bases at J, with 10 bases between. Germline V gene data show CDR1 as SGHRS and CDR2 as YFSETQ. This CDR3 spans 14 amino acids. CDR3: CASSLAPGLDTQYF. The CDR3 nucleotides read TGCGCCAGCAGCTTGGCCCCAGGATTAGATACGCAGTATTTT.

The V call is TRBV5-1, the J call TRBJ1-1; a weak D match, TRBD1 (5 bases). The CDR3 runs 15 residues. Trimming cost V 2 bases and J 1 base, with 12 bases left between them. Looked up from germline, CDR1 is SGHRS and CDR2 is YFSETQ. Written as DNA, the CDR3 is TGCGCCAGCAGCTTTCATTCAGGGAAGAACACTGAAGCTTTCTTT. Protein product: CASSFHSGKNTEAFF.

The chain recombines TRBV5-1 with TRBJ2-7; the D gene is possibly TRBD1 (5 bases). The germline V and J ends were trimmed by 4 bases and 2 bases, with 19 bases remaining between them. This CDR3 has 16 amino acids. Germline V gene data show CDR1 as SGHRS and CDR2 as YFSETQ. The CDR3 DNA is TGCGCCAGCAGCGTTAATTTAGGGGCGGACCCCTACGAGCAGTACTTC. Translating it yields CASSVNLGADPYEQYF.

The chain couples TRBV5-6 to TRBJ2-1; TRBD2 is a possible D gene (7 bases). Per the germline V gene, CDR1 is SGHDT and CDR2 is YYEEEE. The CDR3 covers 16 residues. V lost 1 base and J 3 bases, leaving 14 bases between the germline ends. The CDR3 reads CASSLWGGPIYNEQFF. For the CDR3, the DNA is TGTGCCAGCAGCTTGTGGGGGGGGCCTATCTACAATGAGCAGTTCTTC.

The chain uses TRBV4-3 and TRBJ2-3; 7 bases are shared with TRBD2. This CDR3 spans 16 amino acids. The germline CDR1 and CDR2 sequences are LGHNA and YSLEER. V lost 1 base and J lost 2; bases outside the gene matches: 6. Written as DNA, the CDR3 is TGCGCCAGCAGCCAAGCGTGGCGGGGGAACACAGATACGCAGTATTTT. It codes for CASSQAWRGNTDTQYF.

This clone appeared once. CDR3: CASQTGGGNQPQHF. The CDR3 DNA reads TGTGCCAGTCAGACAGGGGGGGGCAATCAGCCCCAGCATTTT. The chain combines TRBV19 with TRBJ1-5; 9 positions agree with TRBD1. The CDR3 consists of 14 residues. Germline lookup yields CDR1 LNHDA and CDR2 SQIVND (reference sequence). The J segment lost 2 bases and the V segment lost 8 bases, leaving 4 bases of the junction unmatched.

The chain recombines TRBV5-5 with TRBJ2-7; 7 bases are shared with TRBD2. V lost 3 bases and J lost 2; bases outside the gene matches: 11. The germline CDR1 and CDR2 sequences are SGHKS and YYEKEE (reference sequence). The CDR3 length is 16 residues. CDR3 in amino acids: CASSWPAGVAAYEQYF. For the CDR3, the DNA is TGTGCCAGCAGCTGGCCTGCGGGGGTTGCAGCCTACGAGCAGTACTTC.

This clone was counted only a few times. V is TRBV7-2 and J is TRBJ2-1; TRBD2 agrees at 10 bases. V gave up 6 bases and J gave up 1 base; unmatched junction bases: 6. The CDR3 sequence is 16 residues long. Germline-derived CDR1 and CDR2 are SGHTA and FQGNSA. DNA of the CDR3: TGTGCCAGCAGTTCGAAGCGGGGGGGTTCCTACAATGAGCAGTTCTTC. Its translation: CASSSKRGGSYNEQFF.

This chain joins TRBV7-6 and TRBJ2-7; TRBD2 matches 10 bases. J lost 2 bases, V lost 5 bases, and 18 bases had no gene match. Germline assignment: CDR1 SGHVS and CDR2 FNYEAQ. CDR3 length: 19 residues. The CDR3 sequence: CASSPYRFLAGAKAYEQYF. The CDR3 coding sequence is TGTGCCAGCAGCCCCTACCGATTTCTAGCGGGGGCAAAAGCCTACGAGCAGTACTTC.

The rearrangement links TRBV14 to TRBJ1-2, with D unclear. V was clipped by 0 bases and J by 5 bases, with 10 bases between them. Per germline, CDR1 SGHDN and CDR2 FVKESK. There are 14 residues in the CDR3. CDR3 coding DNA: TGTGCCAGCAGCCAAGAGAGGTTCGGTTATGGCTACACCTTC. It encodes CASSQERFGYGYTF.

The rearrangement links TRBV19 to TRBJ1-2; D ambiguous. Trimming cost V 3 bases and J 0 bases, with 8 bases left between them. Germline assignment: CDR1 LNHDA and CDR2 SQIVND (reference sequence). There are 14 residues in the CDR3. CDR3 loop: CASSMVPTNYGYTF. The CDR3 region has the DNA TGTGCCAGTAGTATGGTCCCTACTAACTATGGCTACACCTTC.

The rearrangement uses TRBV27 and TRBJ1-3, with D perhaps matching TRBD1 (5 bases). The CDR3 has 14 amino acids. Germline V gene sequence: CDR1 MNHEY, CDR2 SMNVEV (reference sequence). V lost 6 bases and J 4 bases, leaving 13 bases between the germline ends. The CDR3 spells CASRSGLDGNTIYF. DNA of the CDR3: TGTGCCAGCAGGTCAGGGTTGGACGGAAACACCATATATTTT.

This chain links TRBV4-3 with TRBJ1-2, with TRBD1 identical over 7 bases. Germline V gene lookup returns CDR1 LGHNA and CDR2 YSLEER. This CDR3 has 17 amino acids. The junction had 12 bases not matched to a gene; V was cut back by 1 base and J by 4 bases. CDR3 loop: CASSQVGTGQATYGYTF. DNA for the CDR3: TGCGCCAGCAGCCAAGTGGGGACTGGACAGGCCACCTATGGCTACACCTTC.

The V and J genes are TRBV2 and TRBJ1-6; D unresolved. This CDR3 has 14 amino acids. The ends were cut back, 5 bases at V and 4 bases at J, with 9 bases in the middle. Germline V lookup: CDR1 SNHLY, CDR2 FYNNEI. The CDR3 DNA sequence: TGTGCCAGCAGTCTCCAGGAATATAATTCACCCCTCCACTTT. Its protein product is CASSLQEYNSPLHF. Full variable domain (outside the CDR3, taken from reference TRBV2 and TRBJ1-6): EPEVTQTPSHQVTQMGQEVILRCVPISNHLYFYWYRQILGQKVEFLVSFYNNEISEKSEIFDDQFSVERPDGSNFTLKIRSTKLEDSAMYFCASSLQEYNSPLHFGNGTRLTVT.

This chain joins TRBV19 and TRBJ1-5; D perhaps matches TRBD1 (5 bases). Germline CDR1 LNHDA, CDR2 SQIVND (reference sequence). The CDR3 contains 14 residues. V was clipped by 0 bases and J by 7 bases, with 10 bases between them. In DNA, the CDR3 is TGTGCCAGTAGTATAGATCACAGGAAACAGCCCCAGCATTTT. Translation: CASSIDHRKQPQHF.

In this sample, this clone turned up once. The chain is built from TRBV14 and TRBJ2-1; 8 positions match TRBD1. From germline, CDR1 is SGHDN and CDR2 FVKESK. J gave up 7 bases and V 2 bases, and 7 bases lay outside the gene matches. The CDR3 sequence is 15 residues long. The CDR3 DNA is TGTGCCAGCAGCCAACTAAGCGGACAGGGAAATGAGCAGTTCTTC. It codes for CASSQLSGQGNEQFF. The full variable domain, rest sourced from reference TRBV14 and TRBJ2-1, is EAGVTQFPSHSVIEKGQTVTLRCDPISGHDNLYWYRRVMGKEIKFLLHFVKESKQDESGMPNNRFLAERTGGTYSTLKVQPAELEDSGVYFCASSQLSGQGNEQFFGPGTRLTVL.

This sequence joins TRBV5-1 and TRBJ2-3, with D unresolved. V dropped 0 bases and J dropped 2 bases, with 16 bases sitting between them. CDR3 length: 17 residues. The V gene's germline CDR1 is SGHRS and CDR2 YFSETQ. CDR3 loop: CASSLAGLHEITDTQYF. The CDR3 region has the DNA TGCGCCAGCAGCTTGGCAGGTCTACATGAAATCACAGATACGCAGTATTTT.

V usage is TRBV29-1 and J usage is TRBJ2-1, with 10 bases that match TRBD2. The V and J ends lost 5 bases and 9 bases, in that order; junction bases with no gene match: 13. The CDR3 runs 15 residues. Looked up from germline, CDR1 is SQVTM and CDR2 is ANQGSEA. The CDR3 DNA is TGCAGCGTTTTTCGTTATAGCGGGAGGATCGTTGAGCAGTTCTTC. Translation: CSVFRYSGRIVEQFF.

V usage is TRBV27 and J usage is TRBJ1-1, with D unresolved. Between the trimmed V and J ends, which lost 3 bases and 3 bases, there was a span of 14 bases. CDR1 and CDR2 from the germline V gene are MNHEY and SMNVEV (reference sequence). The CDR3 loop spans 15 amino acids. CDR3 in amino acids: CASSFTGFGDTEAFF. The CDR3 DNA reads TGTGCCAGCAGTTTTACCGGGTTTGGAGACACTGAAGCTTTCTTT.

The J gene is TRBJ1-1, the V gene TRBV5-1; tentatively, D is TRBD1 (6 bases). Deletions cut 0 bases from V and 1 base from J, with 10 bases between. The CDR3 loop spans 15 amino acids. Germline-derived CDR1 and CDR2 are SGHRS and YFSETQ. The CDR3 DNA reads as TGCGCCAGCAGCTTGGAGATGGGGGCGAACACTGAAGCTTTCTTT. Protein sequence: CASSLEMGANTEAFF.

This chain joins TRBV30 and TRBJ2-1, with 15 bases matching TRBD2. Trimming cost V 3 bases and J 9 bases; bases outside gene matches: 6. The CDR3 length is 15 residues. Germline CDR1 is GTSNPN and CDR2 is SVGIG (reference sequence). The CDR3 bases are TGTGCCTGGAGACCCGGACTAGCGGGGGGGCTTGAGCAGTTCTTC. This sequence encodes CAWRPGLAGGLEQFF.

The rearrangement links TRBV15 to TRBJ2-7, with a possible D match to TRBD2 (5 bases). The V end was cut by 8 bases, the J end by 7 bases, with 21 bases between. The CDR3 sequence is 14 residues long. Germline V gene data show CDR1 as LNHNV and CDR2 as YYDKDF (reference sequence). The CDR3 DNA is TGTGCCACCGGCATAGAGGTTAGCGACTGGGAGCAGTACTTC. It translates to CATGIEVSDWEQYF.